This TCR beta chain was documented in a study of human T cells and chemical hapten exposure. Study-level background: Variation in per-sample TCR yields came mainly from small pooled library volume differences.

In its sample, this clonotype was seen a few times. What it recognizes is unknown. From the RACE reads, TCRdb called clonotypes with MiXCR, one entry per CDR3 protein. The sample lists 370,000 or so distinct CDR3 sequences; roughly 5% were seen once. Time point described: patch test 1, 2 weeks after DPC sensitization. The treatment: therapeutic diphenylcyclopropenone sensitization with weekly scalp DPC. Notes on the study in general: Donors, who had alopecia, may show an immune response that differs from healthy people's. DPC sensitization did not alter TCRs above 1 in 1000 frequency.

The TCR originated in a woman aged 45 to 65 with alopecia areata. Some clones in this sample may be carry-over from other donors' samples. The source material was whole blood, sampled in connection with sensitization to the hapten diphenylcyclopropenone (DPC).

CDR3 sequence (DNA): TGTGCCAGCAGCCCCCGGGACTACATCACAGATACGCAGTATTTT. Protein product: CASSPRDYITDTQYF. V gene TRBV14 combines with J gene TRBJ2-3; 7 nucleotides agree with TRBD2. V was clipped by 4 bases and J by 2 bases; unmatched bases: 6. CDR3 size: 15 residues. The V gene's germline CDR1 is SGHDN and CDR2 FVKESK.